This T cell receptor beta chain originates from a study of blood T cells in healthy people across ages. A second roughly 6 to 12 cycle PCR used barcoded and J-beta primers. All cDNA molecules were each tagged by a template-switch adaptor with 12 random nucleotides. TCRdb called the 5' RACE reads again in MiXCR, with one record for every CDR3 protein. The table includes 1.5 million to 2 million distinct CDR3 sequences, around 50% detected once. In its sample, this clonotype was seen many times. The antigen remains undetermined. Notes on the study in general: Naive and antigen-experienced cells could not be conclusively compared, given unsorted PBMCs. TCR beta diversity was tightly associated with the proportion of naive T cells.

Germline CDR1 SQVTM, CDR2 ANQGSEA. The CDR3 is 12 amino acids. V was pared by 7 bases and J by 1 base, with 10 bases between. Sequenced input: blood. This chain joins TRBV29-1 and TRBJ2-5; D may be TRBD1 (6 bases). The sequence derives from a woman aged 40 to 49 in good health. The CDR3 DNA sequence: TGCAGCGGGCGACAGGCCCAAGAGACCCAGTACTTC. This codes for CSGRQAQETQYF.